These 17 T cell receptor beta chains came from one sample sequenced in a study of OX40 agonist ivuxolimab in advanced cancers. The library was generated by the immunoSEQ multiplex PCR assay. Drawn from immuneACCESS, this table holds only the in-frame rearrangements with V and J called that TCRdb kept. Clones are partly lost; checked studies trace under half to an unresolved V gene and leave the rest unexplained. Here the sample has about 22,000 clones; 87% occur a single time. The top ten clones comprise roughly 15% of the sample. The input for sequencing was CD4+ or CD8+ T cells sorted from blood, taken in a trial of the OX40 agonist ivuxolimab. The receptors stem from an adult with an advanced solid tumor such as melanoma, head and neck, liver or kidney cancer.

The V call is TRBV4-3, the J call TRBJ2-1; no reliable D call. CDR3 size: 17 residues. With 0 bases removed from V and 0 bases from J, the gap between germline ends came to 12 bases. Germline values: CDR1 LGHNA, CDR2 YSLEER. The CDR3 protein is CASSQELGLSSYNEQFF. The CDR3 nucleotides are TGCGCCAGCAGCCAAGAATTAGGGCTAAGCTCCTACAATGAGCAGTTCTTC.

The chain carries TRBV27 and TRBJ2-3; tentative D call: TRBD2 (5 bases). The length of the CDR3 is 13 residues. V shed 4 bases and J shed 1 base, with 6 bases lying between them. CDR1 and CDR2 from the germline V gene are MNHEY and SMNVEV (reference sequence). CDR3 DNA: TGTGCCAGCAGTTACGGGGGCACAGATACGCAGTATTTT. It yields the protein CASSYGGTDTQYF.

The DNA of the CDR3 is TGTGCCAGCAGCTTGGGGACAGGGGGGTACACTGAAGCTTTCTTT. Its protein is CASSLGTGGYTEAFF. The J gene is TRBJ1-1, the V gene TRBV7-8; 11 nucleotides match TRBD1. The germline gives CDR1 SGHVS, CDR2 FQNEAQ. V lost 3 bases, J lost 3 bases, and 3 bases stayed unmatched. This CDR3 region has 15 residues.

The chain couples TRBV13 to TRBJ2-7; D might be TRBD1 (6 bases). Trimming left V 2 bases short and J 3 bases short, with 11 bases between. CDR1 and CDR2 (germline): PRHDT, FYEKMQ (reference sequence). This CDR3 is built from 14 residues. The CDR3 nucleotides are TGTGCCAGCAGCTTACAGGACAGAATCTACGAGCAGTACTTC. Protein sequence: CASSLQDRIYEQYF.

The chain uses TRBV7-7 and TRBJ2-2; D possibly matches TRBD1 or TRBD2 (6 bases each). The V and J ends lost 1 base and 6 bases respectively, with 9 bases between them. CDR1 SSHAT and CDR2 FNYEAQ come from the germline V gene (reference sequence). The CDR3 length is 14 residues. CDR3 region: CASSLDRGAGELFF. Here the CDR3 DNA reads TGTGCCAGCAGCTTAGATAGGGGGGCCGGGGAGCTGTTTTTT.

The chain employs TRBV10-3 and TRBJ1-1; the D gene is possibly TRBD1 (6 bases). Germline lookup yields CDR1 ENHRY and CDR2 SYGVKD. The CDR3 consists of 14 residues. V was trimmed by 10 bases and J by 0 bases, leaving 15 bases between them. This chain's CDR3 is CATRAGTMNTEAFF. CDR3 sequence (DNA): TGTGCCACAAGAGCCGGGACAATGAACACTGAAGCTTTCTTT.

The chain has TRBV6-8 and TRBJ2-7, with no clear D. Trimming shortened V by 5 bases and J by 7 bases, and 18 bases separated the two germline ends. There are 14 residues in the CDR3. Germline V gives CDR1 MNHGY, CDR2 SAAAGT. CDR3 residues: CASSPRTLWEEQYF. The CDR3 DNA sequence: TGTGCCAGCAGTCCTAGGACCCTCTGGGAAGAGCAGTACTTC.

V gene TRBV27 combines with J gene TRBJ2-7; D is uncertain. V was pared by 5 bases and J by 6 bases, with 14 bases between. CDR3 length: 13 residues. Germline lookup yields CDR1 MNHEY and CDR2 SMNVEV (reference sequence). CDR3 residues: CASSPLPISEQYF. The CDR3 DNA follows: TGTGCCAGCAGTCCCCTTCCAATATCCGAGCAGTACTTC.

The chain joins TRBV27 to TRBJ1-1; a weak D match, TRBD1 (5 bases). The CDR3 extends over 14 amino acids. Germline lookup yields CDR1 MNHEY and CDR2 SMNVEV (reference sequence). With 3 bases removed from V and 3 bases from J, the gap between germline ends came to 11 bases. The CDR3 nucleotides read TGTGCCAGCAGTTTGTTGGGGGGAGACACTGAAGCTTTCTTT. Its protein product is CASSLLGGDTEAFF.

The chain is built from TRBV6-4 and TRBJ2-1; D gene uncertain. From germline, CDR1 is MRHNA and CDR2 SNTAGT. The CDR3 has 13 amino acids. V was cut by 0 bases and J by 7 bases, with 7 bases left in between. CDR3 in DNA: TGTGCCAGCAGTGACTCGCCCACTAATGAGCAGTTCTTC. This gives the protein CASSDSPTNEQFF.

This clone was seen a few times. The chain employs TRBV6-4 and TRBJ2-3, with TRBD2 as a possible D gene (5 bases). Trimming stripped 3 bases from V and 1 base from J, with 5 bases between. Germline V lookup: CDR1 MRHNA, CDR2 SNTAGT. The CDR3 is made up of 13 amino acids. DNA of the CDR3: TGTGCCAGCAGTGAAGCGGGCACAGATACGCAGTATTTT. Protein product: CASSEAGTDTQYF.

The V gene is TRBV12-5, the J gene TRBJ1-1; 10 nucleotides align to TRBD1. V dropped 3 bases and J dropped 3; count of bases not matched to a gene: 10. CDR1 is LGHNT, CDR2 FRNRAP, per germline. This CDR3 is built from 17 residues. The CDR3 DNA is TGTGCTAGTGGTTTTACCGCGGGACAGGGGTTGGACACTGAAGCTTTCTTT. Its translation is CASGFTAGQGLDTEAFF. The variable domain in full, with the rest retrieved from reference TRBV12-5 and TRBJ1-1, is DARVTQTPRHKVTEMGQEVTMRCQPILGHNTVFWYRQTMMQGLELLAYFRNRAPLDDSGMPKDRFSAEMPDATLATLKIQPSEPRDSAVYFCASGFTAGQGLDTEAFFGQGTRLTVV.

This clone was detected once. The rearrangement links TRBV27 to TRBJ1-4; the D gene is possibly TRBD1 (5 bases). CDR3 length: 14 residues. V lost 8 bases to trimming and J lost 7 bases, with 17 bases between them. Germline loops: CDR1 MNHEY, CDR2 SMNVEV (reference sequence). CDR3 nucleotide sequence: TGTGCCAGCCGGGGGGGTGAGTCCGGTGAAAAACTGTTTTTT. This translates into CASRGGESGEKLFF. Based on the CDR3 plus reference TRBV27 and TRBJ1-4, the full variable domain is EAQVTQNPRYLITVTGKKLTVTCSQNMNHEYMSWYRQDPGLGLRQIYYSMNVEVTDKGDVPEGYKVSRKEKRNFPLILESPSPNQTSLYFCASRGGESGEKLFFGSGTQLSVL.

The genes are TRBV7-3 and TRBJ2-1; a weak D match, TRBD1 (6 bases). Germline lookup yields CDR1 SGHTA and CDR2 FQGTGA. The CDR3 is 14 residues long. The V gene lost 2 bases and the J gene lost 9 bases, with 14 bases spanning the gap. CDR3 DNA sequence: TGTGCCAGCAGCTTAGGGGGCTCAGAAGGTGAGCAGTTCTTC. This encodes CASSLGGSEGEQFF.

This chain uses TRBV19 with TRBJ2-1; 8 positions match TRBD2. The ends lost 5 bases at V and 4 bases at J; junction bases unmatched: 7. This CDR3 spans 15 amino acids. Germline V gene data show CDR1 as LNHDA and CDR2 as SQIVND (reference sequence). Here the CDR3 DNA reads TGTGCCAGTAGTTTGGCGGGGGGTCTTTACAATGAGCAGTTCTTC. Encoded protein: CASSLAGGLYNEQFF.

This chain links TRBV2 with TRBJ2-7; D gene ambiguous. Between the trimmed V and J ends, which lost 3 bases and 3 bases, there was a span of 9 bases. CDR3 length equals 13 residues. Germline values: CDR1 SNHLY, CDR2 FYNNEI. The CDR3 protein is CASSDRQFYEQYF. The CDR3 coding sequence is TGTGCCAGCAGTGATAGGCAATTCTACGAGCAGTACTTC.

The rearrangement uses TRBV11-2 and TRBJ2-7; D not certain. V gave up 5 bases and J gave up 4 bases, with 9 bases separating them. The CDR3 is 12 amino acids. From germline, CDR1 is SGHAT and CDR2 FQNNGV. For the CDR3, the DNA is TGTGCCAGCAGCCCCTCCCGTTACGAGCAGTACTTC. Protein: CASSPSRYEQYF. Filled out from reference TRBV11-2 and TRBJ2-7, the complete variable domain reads EAGVAQSPRYKIIEKRQSVAFWCNPISGHATLYWYQQILGQGPKLLIQFQNNGVVDDSQLPKDRFSAERLKGVDSTLKIQPAKLEDSAVYLCASSPSRYEQYFGPGTRLTVT.